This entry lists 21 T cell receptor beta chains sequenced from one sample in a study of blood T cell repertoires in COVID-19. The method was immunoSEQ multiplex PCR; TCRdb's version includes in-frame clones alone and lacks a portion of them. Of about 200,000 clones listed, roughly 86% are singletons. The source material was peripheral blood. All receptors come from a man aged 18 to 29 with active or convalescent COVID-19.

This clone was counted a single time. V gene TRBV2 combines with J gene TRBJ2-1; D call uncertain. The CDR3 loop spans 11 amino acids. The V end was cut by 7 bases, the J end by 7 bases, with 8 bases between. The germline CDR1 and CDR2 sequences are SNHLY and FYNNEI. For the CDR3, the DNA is TGTGCCAGCATTAAATTAAATGAGCAGTTCTTC. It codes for CASIKLNEQFF. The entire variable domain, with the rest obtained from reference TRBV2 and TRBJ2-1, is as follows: EPEVTQTPSHQVTQMGQEVILRCVPISNHLYFYWYRQILGQKVEFLVSFYNNEISEKSEIFDDQFSVERPDGSNFTLKIRSTKLEDSAMYFCASIKLNEQFFGPGTRLTVL.

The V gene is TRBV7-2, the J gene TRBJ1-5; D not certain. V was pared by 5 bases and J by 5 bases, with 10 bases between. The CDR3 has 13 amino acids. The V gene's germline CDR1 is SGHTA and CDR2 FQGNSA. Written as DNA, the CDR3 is TGTGCCAGCAGCGGCAGTATGGATCAGCCCCAGCATTTT. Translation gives CASSGSMDQPQHF.

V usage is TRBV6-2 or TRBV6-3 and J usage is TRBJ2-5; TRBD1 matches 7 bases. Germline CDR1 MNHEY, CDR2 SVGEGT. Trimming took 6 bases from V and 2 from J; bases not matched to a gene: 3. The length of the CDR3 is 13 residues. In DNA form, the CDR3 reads TGTGCCAGCAGCCGGGGACAGCAAGAGACCCAGTACTTC. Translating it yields CASSRGQQETQYF.

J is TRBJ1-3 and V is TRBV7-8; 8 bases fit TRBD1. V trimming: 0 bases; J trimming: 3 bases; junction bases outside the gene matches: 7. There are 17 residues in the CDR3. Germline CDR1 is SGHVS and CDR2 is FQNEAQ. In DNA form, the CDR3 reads TGTGCCAGCAGCTTAGCCTCGGCAGGGGGCTTTGGAAACACCATATATTTT. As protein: CASSLASAGGFGNTIYF.

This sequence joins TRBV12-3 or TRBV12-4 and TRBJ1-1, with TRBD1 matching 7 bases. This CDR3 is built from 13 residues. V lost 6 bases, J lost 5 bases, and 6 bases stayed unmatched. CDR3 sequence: CASSQGDWTEAFF. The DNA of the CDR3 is TGTGCCAGCAGCCAGGGGGACTGGACTGAAGCTTTCTTT.

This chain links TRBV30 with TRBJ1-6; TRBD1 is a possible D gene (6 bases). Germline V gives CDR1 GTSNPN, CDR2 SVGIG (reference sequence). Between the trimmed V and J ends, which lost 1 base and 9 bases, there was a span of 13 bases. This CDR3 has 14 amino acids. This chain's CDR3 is CAWSGLGGSSPLHF. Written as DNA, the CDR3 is TGTGCCTGGAGTGGGTTAGGGGGAAGTTCACCCCTCCACTTT.

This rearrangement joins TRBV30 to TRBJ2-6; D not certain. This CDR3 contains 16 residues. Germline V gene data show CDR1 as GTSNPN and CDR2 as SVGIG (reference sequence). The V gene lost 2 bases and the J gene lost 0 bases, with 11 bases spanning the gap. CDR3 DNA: TGTGCCTGGAGTCGCGGCCAACCCTCTGGGGCCAACGTCCTGACTTTC. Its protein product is CAWSRGQPSGANVLTF. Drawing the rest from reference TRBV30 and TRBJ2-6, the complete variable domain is SQTIHQWPATLVQPVGSPLSLECTVEGTSNPNLYWYRQAAGRGLQLLFYSVGIGQISSEVPQNLSASRPQDRQFILSSKKLLLSDSGFYLCAWSRGQPSGANVLTFGAGSRLTVL.

The CDR3 here is CASSPTGDNEQFF. The CDR3 DNA follows: TGTGCCAGCAGCCCAACAGGGGACAATGAGCAGTTCTTC. The chain has TRBV3-1 (or the pseudogene TRBV3-2) and TRBJ2-1, with 7 nucleotides matching TRBD1. The CDR3 length is 13 residues. J lost 5 bases, V lost 4 bases, and 2 bases had no gene match. Germline CDR1 and CDR2: LGHDT and YNNKEL (reference sequence).

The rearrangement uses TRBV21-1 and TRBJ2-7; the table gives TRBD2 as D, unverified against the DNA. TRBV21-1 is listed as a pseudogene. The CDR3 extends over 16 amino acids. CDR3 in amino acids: CASSKDGGGSSYEQYF. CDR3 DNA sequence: TGTGCCAGCAGCAAAGATGGTGGCGGCAGCTCCTACGAGCAGTACTTC.

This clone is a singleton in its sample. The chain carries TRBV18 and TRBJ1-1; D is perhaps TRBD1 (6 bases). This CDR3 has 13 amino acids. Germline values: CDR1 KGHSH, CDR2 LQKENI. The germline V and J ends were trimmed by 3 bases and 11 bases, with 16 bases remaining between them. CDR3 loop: CASSPAGGVTAFF. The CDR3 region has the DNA TGTGCCAGCTCACCCGCGGGGGGCGTTACGGCTTTCTTT.

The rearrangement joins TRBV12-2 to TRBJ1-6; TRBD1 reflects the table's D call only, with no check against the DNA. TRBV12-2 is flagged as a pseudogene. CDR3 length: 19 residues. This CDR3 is CASRSLRMGVSSYNSPLHF. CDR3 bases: TGTGCAAGTCGCTCTCTTAGGATGGGCGTGAGCTCCTATAATTCACCCCTCCACTTT.

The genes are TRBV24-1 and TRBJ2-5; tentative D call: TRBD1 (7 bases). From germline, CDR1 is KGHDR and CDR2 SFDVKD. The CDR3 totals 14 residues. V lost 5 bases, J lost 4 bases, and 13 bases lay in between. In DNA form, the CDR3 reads TGTGCCACCAGTGGACAGGGTAGCGGAGAGACCCAGTACTTC. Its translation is CATSGQGSGETQYF.

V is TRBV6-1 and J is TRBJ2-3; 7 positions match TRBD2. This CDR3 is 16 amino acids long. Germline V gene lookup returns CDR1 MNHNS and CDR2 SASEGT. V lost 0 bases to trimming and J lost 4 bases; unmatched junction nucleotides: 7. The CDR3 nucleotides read TGTGCCAGCAGTGAAGCGTTGGGGGGGGGATCAGATACGCAGTATTTT. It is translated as CASSEALGGGSDTQYF.

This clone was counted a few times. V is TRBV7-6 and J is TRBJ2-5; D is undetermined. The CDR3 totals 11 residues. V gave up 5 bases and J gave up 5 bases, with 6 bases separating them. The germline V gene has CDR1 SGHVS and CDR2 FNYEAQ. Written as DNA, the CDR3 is TGTGCCAGCAGCCCCGGGGAGACCCAGTACTTC. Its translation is CASSPGETQYF.

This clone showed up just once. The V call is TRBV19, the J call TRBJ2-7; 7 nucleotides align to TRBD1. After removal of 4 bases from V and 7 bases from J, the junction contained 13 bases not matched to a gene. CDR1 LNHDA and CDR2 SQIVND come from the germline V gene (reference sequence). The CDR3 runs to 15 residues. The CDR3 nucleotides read TGTGCCAGTAGTACCTCGGGACAGTCGGACTGGGAGCAGTACTTC. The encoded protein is CASSTSGQSDWEQYF.

The CDR3 bases are TGTGCCATTAGTCAGTGGCAGGGGGGCGCAGTCGGGGAGCTGTTTTTT. Translated, it gives CAISQWQGGAVGELFF. The chain links TRBV10-3 to TRBJ2-2, with a weak D call TRBD1 (7 bases). The V and J ends lost 9 bases and 7 bases respectively, with 24 bases between them. Germline V lookup: CDR1 ENHRY, CDR2 SYGVKD. The CDR3 loop spans 16 amino acids.

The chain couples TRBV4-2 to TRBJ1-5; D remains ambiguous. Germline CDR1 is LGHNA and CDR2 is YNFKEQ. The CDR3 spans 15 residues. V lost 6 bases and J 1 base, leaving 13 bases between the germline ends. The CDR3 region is CASSRTRGSNQPQHF. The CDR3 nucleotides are TGTGCCAGCAGTAGGACTCGAGGGAGCAATCAGCCCCAGCATTTT.

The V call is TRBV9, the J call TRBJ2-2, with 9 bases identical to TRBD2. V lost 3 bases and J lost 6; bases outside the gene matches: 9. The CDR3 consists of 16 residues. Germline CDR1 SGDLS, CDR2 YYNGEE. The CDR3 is CASSETSGLLAGELFF. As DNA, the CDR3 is TGTGCCAGCAGCGAAACTAGCGGGCTATTGGCCGGGGAGCTGTTTTTT.

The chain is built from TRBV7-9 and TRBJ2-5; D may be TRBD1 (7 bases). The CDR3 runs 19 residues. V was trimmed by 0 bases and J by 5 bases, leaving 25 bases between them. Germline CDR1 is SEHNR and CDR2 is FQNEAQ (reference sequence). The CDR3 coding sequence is TGTGCCAGCAGCTTAGCGGGCTCAGGGGGGACCAAAAGTATGGAGACCCAGTACTTC. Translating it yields CASSLAGSGGTKSMETQYF. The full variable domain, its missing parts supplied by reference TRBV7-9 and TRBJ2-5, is DTGVSQNPRHKITKRGQNVTFRCDPISEHNRLYWYRQTLGQGPEFLTYFQNEAQLEKSRLLSDRFSAERPKGSFSTLEIQRTEQGDSAMYLCASSLAGSGGTKSMETQYFGPGTRLLVL.

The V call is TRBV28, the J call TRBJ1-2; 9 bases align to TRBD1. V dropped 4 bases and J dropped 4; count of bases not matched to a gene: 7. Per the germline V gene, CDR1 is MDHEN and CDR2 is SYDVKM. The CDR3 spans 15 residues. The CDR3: CASSSGTGTAYGYTF. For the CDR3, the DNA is TGTGCCAGCAGTTCCGGGACAGGGACTGCCTATGGCTACACCTTC.

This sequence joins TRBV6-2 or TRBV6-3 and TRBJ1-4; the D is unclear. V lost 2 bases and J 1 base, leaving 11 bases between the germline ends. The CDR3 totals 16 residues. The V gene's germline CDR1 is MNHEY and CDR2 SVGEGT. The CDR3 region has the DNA TGTGCCAGCAGTTACGGTTACTCGGGAACTAATGAAAAACTGTTTTTT. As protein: CASSYGYSGTNEKLFF.